Each of the 19 T cell receptor beta chains below was sequenced from the same sample in a study of cytomegalovirus exposure and HLA in healthy donors. The PCR made use of 60 Vbeta and 13 Jbeta primers. Profiled with immunoSEQ multiplex PCR; TCRdb holds only in-frame clones, not every one. The table has roughly 100,000 clones, roughly 60% seen once. The sequenced sample consisted of PBMCs. These receptors were taken from a human donor in good health.

This clone appeared a few times. The J gene is TRBJ2-7, the V gene TRBV28; D may be TRBD1 (5 bases). The CDR3 loop spans 14 amino acids. In germline, CDR1 is MDHEN, CDR2 SYDVKM. V was pared by 4 bases and J by 6 bases, with 16 bases between. CDR3 nucleotide sequence: TGTGCCAGCAGTTACCAGCAGGGTCCACCCGAGCAGTACTTC. Protein sequence: CASSYQQGPPEQYF.

The chain links TRBV30 to TRBJ2-7, with D perhaps matching TRBD1 (6 bases). The CDR3 loop spans 14 amino acids. Trimming removed 1 base at V and 3 bases at J, with 13 bases between. Germline V CDR1 and CDR2: GTSNPN, SVGIG (reference sequence). The CDR3 sequence is CAWSEGQGSYEQYF. DNA of the CDR3: TGTGCCTGGAGTGAGGGGCAGGGGAGCTACGAGCAGTACTTC.

The CDR3, as DNA: TGTGCCAGCAGACCCACCACAGGGGCCGGGATGGGCTACACCTTC. It translates to CASRPTTGAGMGYTF. The chain has TRBV7-8 and TRBJ1-2; 7 bases are shared with TRBD1. The CDR3 length is 15 residues. Germline V gives CDR1 SGHVS, CDR2 FQNEAQ. Trimming took 6 bases from V and 8 from J; bases not matched to a gene: 15.

The J gene is TRBJ2-6, the V gene TRBV30, with 10 bases identical to TRBD2. Germline trimming cut 4 bases from V and 4 bases from J; bases unmatched to any gene: 4. Germline lookup yields CDR1 GTSNPN and CDR2 SVGIG (reference sequence). The CDR3 sequence is 15 residues long. The CDR3 bases are TGTGCCTGGAATAGCGGGAGGTCCGGGGCCAACGTCCTGACTTTC. It codes for CAWNSGRSGANVLTF.

The chain couples TRBV19 to TRBJ1-1, with 7 bases aligning to TRBD1. This CDR3 comprises 14 residues. Germline V gives CDR1 LNHDA, CDR2 SQIVND (reference sequence). The trim removed 3 bases at V and 0 bases at J, leaving 1 base unmatched. CDR3 residues: CASSIQGVNTEAFF. CDR3 DNA sequence: TGTGCCAGTAGTATCCAGGGGGTGAACACTGAAGCTTTCTTT.

J is TRBJ2-5 and V is TRBV5-5; a possible D gene is TRBD1 (6 bases). Germline values: CDR1 SGHKS, CDR2 YYEKEE (reference sequence). V lost 5 bases to trimming and J lost 5 bases, with 16 bases between them. The CDR3 length is 14 residues. The CDR3 DNA follows: TGTGCCAGCAGTAATCCGGACAGCGTGGAGACCCAGTACTTC. The encoded protein is CASSNPDSVETQYF.

CDR3 DNA: TGTGCCAGCAGCCAGGTTGGTGTTACTCAGCCCCAGCATTTT. As protein: CASSQVGVTQPQHF. V and J are TRBV28 and TRBJ1-5; no firm D call. The CDR3 length is 14 residues. Germline lookup yields CDR1 MDHEN and CDR2 SYDVKM. Trimming stripped 6 bases from V and 6 bases from J, with 15 bases between. Full variable domain (remainder filled in from reference TRBV28 and TRBJ1-5): DVKVTQSSRYLVKRTGEKVFLECVQDMDHENMFWYRQDPGLGLRLIYFSYDVKMKEKGDIPEGYSVSREKKERFSLILESASTNQTSMYLCASSQVGVTQPQHFGDGTRLSIL.

The chain is built from TRBV2 and TRBJ2-2; maybe TRBD2 (6 bases). The CDR3 runs 15 residues. CDR1 is SNHLY and CDR2 is FYNNEI in the germline V gene. The V gene lost 4 bases and the J gene lost 3 bases, with 12 bases spanning the gap. The CDR3 reads CASSVTSEDTGELFF. The CDR3 DNA sequence: TGTGCCAGCAGTGTGACTAGTGAGGACACCGGGGAGCTGTTTTTT.

This clone was picked up a small number of times. The chain carries TRBV5-1 and TRBJ1-1, with a tentative D call TRBD1 (5 bases). Germline V CDR1 and CDR2: SGHRS, YFSETQ. This CDR3 is built from 14 residues. V shed 0 bases and J shed 2 bases, with 8 bases lying between them. CDR3 bases: TGCGCCAGCAGCTTGGGACAGACCAACACTGAAGCTTTCTTT. Its translation: CASSLGQTNTEAFF.

The rearrangement links TRBV21-1 to TRBJ2-5; the table's TRBD1 call for D was not verified on the DNA. TRBV21-1 is a pseudogene. The CDR3 is 16 amino acids. The CDR3 sequence is CASSIWGRSSRETQYF. The CDR3 DNA sequence: TGTGCCAGCAGTATCTGGGGCCGATCGTCCCGGGAGACCCAGTACTTC.

The chain has TRBV30 and TRBJ1-2; 9 bases are a match to TRBD1. Unmatched junction bases numbered 8, after V lost 7 bases and J lost 5 bases. CDR1 is GTSNPN, CDR2 SVGIG, per germline (reference sequence). The CDR3 spans 13 residues. DNA for the CDR3: TGTGCCTCCCCGGGACAGGGTTTTTATGGCTACACCTTC. Its translation: CASPGQGFYGYTF.

The J gene is TRBJ2-1, the V gene TRBV7-3, with 10 bases lining up with TRBD2. Looked up from germline, CDR1 is SGHTA and CDR2 is FQGTGA. This CDR3 is built from 16 residues. The J segment lost 7 bases and the V segment lost 1 base, leaving 7 bases of the junction unmatched. CDR3 DNA sequence: TGTGCCAGCAGCTTAAGATTTGGGACTAGCGCTAATGAGCAGTTCTTC. Translated: CASSLRFGTSANEQFF.

DNA of the CDR3: TGTGCCAGCAGCCCACTAGCGGGAGGTTGGAATGAGCAGTTCTTC. Encoded protein: CASSPLAGGWNEQFF. The chain carries TRBV7-9 and TRBJ2-1; 12 nucleotides agree with TRBD2. Germline CDR1 SEHNR, CDR2 FQNEAQ (reference sequence). This CDR3 contains 15 residues. V shed 5 bases, J shed 7 bases, and the junction held 6 bases outside the gene matches.

The chain has TRBV6-5 and TRBJ1-1, with TRBD1 matching over 7 bases. The CDR3 length is 12 residues. CDR1 and CDR2 (germline): MNHEY, SVGAGI. The trim removed 8 bases at V and 4 bases at J, leaving 4 bases unmatched. The chain's CDR3 is CASCQGGTEAFF. CDR3 sequence (DNA): TGTGCCAGCTGTCAGGGGGGCACTGAAGCTTTCTTT.

The chain has TRBV7-9 and TRBJ2-7, with D possibly being TRBD1 (5 bases). The CDR3 has 16 amino acids. CDR1 is SEHNR and CDR2 is FQNEAQ in the germline V gene (reference sequence). Trimming removed 4 bases from V and 1 base from J, with 17 bases in between. CDR3 in DNA: TGTGCCAGCAGCTCCCCATTGTATCAGGGTTCCTACGAGCAGTACTTC. This encodes CASSSPLYQGSYEQYF. The complete variable domain, with remaining parts taken from reference TRBV7-9 and TRBJ2-7, reads DTGVSQNPRHKITKRGQNVTFRCDPISEHNRLYWYRQTLGQGPEFLTYFQNEAQLEKSRLLSDRFSAERPKGSFSTLEIQRTEQGDSAMYLCASSSPLYQGSYEQYFGPGTRLTVT.

In this sample, this clone is medium-sized. The CDR3 DNA reads TGTGCCAGCAGCCCACCGCCCGGGACAGGGACAGATACGCAGTATTTT. This translates into CASSPPPGTGTDTQYF. The rearrangement links TRBV5-4 to TRBJ2-3; TRBD1 matches 9 bases. Germline CDR1 is SGHNT and CDR2 is YYREEE (reference sequence). This CDR3 is built from 16 residues. Losses at the gene ends were 4 bases for V and 3 bases for J; bases not matched to a gene: 9.

The CDR3 DNA reads TGCGCCAGCAGTGTGGGCCTAAACACTGAAGCTTTCTTT. It translates to CASSVGLNTEAFF. The V and J genes are TRBV10-1 and TRBJ1-1; D call uncertain. Germline V gene lookup returns CDR1 WNHNN and CDR2 SYGVQD (reference sequence). CDR3 length equals 13 residues. Trimming left V 4 bases short and J 2 bases short, with 8 bases between.

This chain joins TRBV18 and TRBJ1-1; TRBD1 might be the D (5 bases). V lost 2 bases to trimming and J lost 4 bases, with 14 bases between them. CDR3 size: 15 residues. CDR1 and CDR2 (germline): KGHSH, LQKENI. The CDR3 DNA is TGTGCCAGCTCACCAGTCGGGGGTTGGGGCACTGAAGCTTTCTTT. Protein product: CASSPVGGWGTEAFF.

The chain carries TRBV12-2 and TRBJ2-5; TRBD1, the table's D call, lacks a check against the DNA. TRBV12-2 represents a pseudogene. The CDR3 has 9 residues. Here the CDR3 DNA reads TGTGCTCGCAGGGAGACCCAGTACTTC. This sequence encodes CARRETQYF.